The T cell receptor beta chain described here comes from a study of cytotoxic CD8 clonotypes in ibrutinib-treated CLL. For the study at large: Collecting the response samples happened after a median 12 months of treatment, with a range of 6 to 36.

The repertoire was sequenced with immunoSEQ multiplex PCR; TCRdb's copy has only in-frame clones and lacks some. The repertoire holds some 63,000 clones, with about nine tenths as singletons. The CDR3 has 14 amino acids. Germline V gives CDR1 LNHDA, CDR2 SQIVND (reference sequence). Trimming cost V 5 bases and J 2 bases; bases outside gene matches: 4. The receptor was isolated from a human donor with chronic lymphocytic leukemia. The chain combines TRBV19 with TRBJ1-1; 8 bases fit TRBD1. The material was PBMCs, obtained after 12 months of ibrutinib treatment. CDR3 in DNA: TGTGCCAGTAGTCGACAGGGGCGAAACACTGAAGCTTTCTTT. It translates to CASSRQGRNTEAFF.